This TCR beta chain was retrieved from a study of blood T cell repertoires in COVID-19. The overall study: Some COVID-19 samples were acute and others convalescent; all came from the United States, Italy and Spain.

J lost 8 bases, V lost 4 bases, and 14 bases had no gene match. This CDR3 is 15 amino acids long. In germline, CDR1 is SGHRS, CDR2 YFSETQ. TCRdb keeps only in-frame clones here, not all; method: immunoSEQ multiplex PCR. This sample has a few hundred thousand clones, with 70% to 90% found just once. Material: PBMCs or T cells enriched from blood (not recorded which). This sequence joins TRBV5-1 and TRBJ1-1; 7 bases are a match to TRBD1. The receptor's source is a man aged 40-55 years who had recovered from COVID-19. CDR3 bases: TGCGCCAGCAGCCCGGGACAGCAAAACAACAGGGAAGCTTTCTTT. It codes for CASSPGQQNNREAFF.